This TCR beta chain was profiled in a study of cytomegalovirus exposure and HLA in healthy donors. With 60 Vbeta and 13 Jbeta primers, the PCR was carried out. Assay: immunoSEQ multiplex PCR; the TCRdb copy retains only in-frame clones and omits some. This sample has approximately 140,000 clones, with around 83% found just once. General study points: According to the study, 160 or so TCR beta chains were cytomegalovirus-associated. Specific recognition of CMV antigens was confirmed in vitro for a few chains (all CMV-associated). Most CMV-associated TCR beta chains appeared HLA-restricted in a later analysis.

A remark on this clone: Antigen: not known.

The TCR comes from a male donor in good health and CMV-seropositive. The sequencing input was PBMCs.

The CDR3 bases are TGCGCCAGCAGTGACGGGATCGTGAGCACTGAAGCTTTCTTT. Its translation: CASSDGIVSTEAFF. The gene calls are TRBV10-1 and TRBJ1-1; D remains unclear. V was trimmed by 3 bases and J by 4 bases, leaving 12 bases between them. CDR1 and CDR2 from the germline V gene are WNHNN and SYGVQD (reference sequence). CDR3 size: 14 residues.